The 18 T cell receptor beta chains presented below share a single source sample, sequenced in a study of blood T cell repertoires in COVID-19. The protocol was immunoSEQ multiplex PCR, while the TCRdb copy is restricted to in-frame clones and leaves out a portion. This sample has 99,000 or so clones, with around 81% found just once. The sequencing sample was made of peripheral blood. The receptors stem from a man of 80 years or more with acute or convalescent COVID-19.

The chain combines TRBV5-1 with TRBJ2-7; TRBD2 aligns across 16 bases. The length of the CDR3 is 20 residues. The germline CDR1 and CDR2 sequences are SGHRS and YFSETQ. Losses at the gene ends were 5 bases for V and 0 bases for J; bases not matched to a gene: 14. CDR3 amino acids: CASSSNPGLAGGGSSYEQYF. CDR3 nucleotides: TGCGCCAGCAGTTCGAATCCGGGACTAGCGGGAGGGGGTAGCTCCTACGAGCAGTACTTC.

CDR3 amino acids: CASSIERTGELFF. CDR3 nucleotide sequence: TGTGCCAGTAGTATAGAACGGACCGGGGAGCTGTTTTTT. J is TRBJ2-2 and V is TRBV19; D not certain. The CDR3 is made up of 13 amino acids. V dropped 0 bases and J dropped 5 bases, with 4 bases sitting between them. Germline CDR1 and CDR2: LNHDA and SQIVND (reference sequence).

The V and J genes are TRBV28 and TRBJ2-5, with 9 bases fitting TRBD1. V shed 4 bases, J shed 4 bases, and the junction held 7 bases outside the gene matches. The CDR3 is made up of 15 amino acids. Looked up from germline, CDR1 is MDHEN and CDR2 is SYDVKM. This CDR3 is CASSSSGTGRETQYF. The CDR3 DNA reads as TGTGCCAGCAGTTCATCCGGGACAGGGCGAGAGACCCAGTACTTC.

This chain connects TRBV30 to TRBJ2-1; 7 bases agree with TRBD2. After removal of 4 bases from V and 12 bases from J, the junction contained 24 bases not matched to a gene. This CDR3 region has 17 residues. Germline CDR1 and CDR2: GTSNPN and SVGIG (reference sequence). The CDR3 sequence: CAWNTYPLRKGGPMQFF. CDR3 DNA sequence: TGTGCCTGGAATACTTACCCCCTAAGGAAGGGAGGGCCTATGCAGTTCTTC. Complete variable domain (other parts from reference TRBV30 and TRBJ2-1): SQTIHQWPATLVQPVGSPLSLECTVEGTSNPNLYWYRQAAGRGLQLLFYSVGIGQISSEVPQNLSASRPQDRQFILSSKKLLLSDSGFYLCAWNTYPLRKGGPMQFFGPGTRLTVL.

CDR3 region: CASRPGQALYGYTF. The CDR3 DNA is TGTGCCAGTCGCCCGGGACAGGCCTTATATGGCTACACCTTC. The chain is built from TRBV19 and TRBJ1-2; 8 bases map to TRBD1. V was pared by 8 bases and J by 5 bases, with 10 bases of the junction left unmatched. Germline loops: CDR1 LNHDA, CDR2 SQIVND (reference sequence). This CDR3 spans 14 amino acids.

The CDR3 nucleotides are TGCGCCAGCAGCGTAAGACAGGGATTTGATGGCTACACCTTC. Encoded protein: CASSVRQGFDGYTF. The genes are TRBV5-1 and TRBJ1-2; TRBD1 matches at 7 bases. V gave up 4 bases and J gave up 6 bases; unmatched junction bases: 9. The CDR3 runs 14 residues. Germline V gene sequence: CDR1 SGHRS, CDR2 YFSETQ.

This clone appeared a few times. V usage is TRBV5-8 and J usage is TRBJ1-5, with 10 bases fitting TRBD1. J gave up 2 bases and V 4 bases, and 6 bases lay outside the gene matches. The germline V gene has CDR1 SGHTS and CDR2 YDEGEE. The CDR3 has 16 amino acids. DNA of the CDR3: TGTGCCAGCAGCATTATGACAGGGGGCGGCAATCAGCCCCAGCATTTT. Translating gives CASSIMTGGGNQPQHF.

V and J are TRBV5-1 and TRBJ2-1; D not resolved. Germline lookup yields CDR1 SGHRS and CDR2 YFSETQ. The CDR3 totals 15 residues. Trimming cost V 0 bases and J 7 bases, with 14 bases left between them. This chain's CDR3 is CASSLAPGMENEQFF. DNA of the CDR3: TGCGCCAGCAGCTTGGCTCCAGGTATGGAAAATGAGCAGTTCTTC.

This sequence joins TRBV5-8 and TRBJ1-6, with D unresolved. CDR1 and CDR2 (germline): SGHTS, YDEGEE. The CDR3 loop spans 19 amino acids. V lost 0 bases, J lost 0 bases, and 16 bases lay in between. CDR3 nucleotides: TGTGCCAGCAGCTTGGAGCGAGTAGTCGGAAGCTCCTATAATTCACCCCTCCACTTT. Protein: CASSLERVVGSSYNSPLHF.

The chain couples TRBV7-2 to TRBJ2-1; TRBD1 agrees at 12 bases. V trimming: 1 base; J trimming: 10 bases; junction bases outside the gene matches: 8. Germline V gives CDR1 SGHTA, CDR2 FQGNSA. The length of the CDR3 is 16 residues. In DNA form, the CDR3 reads TGTGCCAGCAGCTTAGGACACGGGACAGGGGGCGCCGAGCAGTTCTTC. Translated, it gives CASSLGHGTGGAEQFF.

This clone was seen a few times. The CDR3 region is CASSQGPQGRRSNQPQHF. The CDR3, as DNA: TGCGCCAGCAGCCAAGGGCCACAGGGGCGAAGGAGCAATCAGCCCCAGCATTTT. The genes are TRBV4-1 and TRBJ1-5; 7 bases match TRBD1. The V gene's germline CDR1 is MGHRA and CDR2 YSYEKL. The length of the CDR3 is 18 residues. Trimming removed 1 base from V and 1 base from J; junction bases left unmatched: 10.

The CDR3 loop reads CASGGTRYEQYF. CDR3 coding DNA: TGTGCCAGCGGCGGCACCCGCTACGAGCAGTACTTC. V gene TRBV11-1 combines with J gene TRBJ2-7, with no clear D. The length of the CDR3 is 12 residues. CDR1 and CDR2 (germline): SGHAT, FQDESV (reference sequence). V was shortened by 8 bases and J by 3 bases, with 11 bases between the two germline ends.

In DNA form, the CDR3 reads TGTGCCAGCAGCTTAGGTTATTGGGAGAGCTCCTACGAGCAGTACTTC. This codes for CASSLGYWESSYEQYF. This chain joins TRBV5-8 and TRBJ2-7, with D perhaps TRBD2 (5 bases). CDR3 length: 16 residues. CDR1 and CDR2 from the germline V gene are SGHTS and YDEGEE. V was pared by 2 bases and J by 0 bases, with 15 bases between.

The rearrangement joins TRBV6-1 to TRBJ2-3; 11 nucleotides line up with TRBD2. V lost 3 bases, J lost 2 bases, and 7 bases stayed unmatched. CDR3 size: 17 residues. Per germline, CDR1 MNHNS and CDR2 SASEGT. In DNA form, the CDR3 reads TGTGCCAGCAGTGAGGGAGGACTAGCGGGTAACACAGATACGCAGTATTTT. Translation: CASSEGGLAGNTDTQYF.

The CDR3 nucleotides read TGTGCCAGCAGCGCCCGGGACAGGGTTGGCGATACGCAGTATTTT. As protein: CASSARDRVGDTQYF. J is TRBJ2-3 and V is TRBV9; 9 bases agree with TRBD1. The CDR3 is made up of 15 amino acids. V shed 3 bases, J shed 6 bases, and the junction held 8 bases outside the gene matches. Germline loops: CDR1 SGDLS, CDR2 YYNGEE.

The chain carries TRBV19 and TRBJ2-3; 7 nucleotides align to TRBD1. CDR3 length equals 16 residues. The trim removed 5 bases at V and 2 bases at J, leaving 10 bases unmatched. CDR1 is LNHDA, CDR2 SQIVND, per germline (reference sequence). The CDR3 sequence: CASSPRKGANTDTQYF. The CDR3 nucleotides are TGTGCCAGTAGTCCACGCAAGGGGGCAAACACAGATACGCAGTATTTT.

The J gene is TRBJ1-2, the V gene TRBV14, with TRBD1 matching over 8 bases. The CDR3 contains 14 residues. Losses at the gene ends were 4 bases for V and 4 bases for J; bases not matched to a gene: 5. Germline-derived CDR1 and CDR2 are SGHDN and FVKESK. The CDR3 nucleotides read TGTGCCAGCAGCCCGGGACAGGACCTCTATGGCTACACCTTC. This encodes CASSPGQDLYGYTF.

DNA of the CDR3: TGTGCCAGCAGTTTCCAGGGGATCAGGGCGGGGGATAATGAAAAACTGTTTTTT. Translated: CASSFQGIRAGDNEKLFF. The chain has TRBV28 and TRBJ1-4, with D perhaps TRBD1 (6 bases). Germline values: CDR1 MDHEN, CDR2 SYDVKM. The CDR3 is 18 residues long. V lost 3 bases to trimming and J lost 4 bases, with 21 bases between them. The complete variable domain, with remaining parts taken from reference TRBV28 and TRBJ1-4, reads DVKVTQSSRYLVKRTGEKVFLECVQDMDHENMFWYRQDPGLGLRLIYFSYDVKMKEKGDIPEGYSVSREKKERFSLILESASTNQTSMYLCASSFQGIRAGDNEKLFFGSGTQLSVL.